A single sample is the source of the 30 T cell receptor beta chains below, sequenced in a study of response to subunit inactivated influenza vaccine. MiXCR, run by TCRdb on the RT-PCR reads, gives a single entry per CDR3 protein. The sample lists roughly 570,000 distinct CDR3 sequences; around 13% were seen once. Sequencing used PBMCs from blood, obtained about 13 days after vaccination. These TCRs come from a man aged 50-60 years who received an inactivated influenza vaccine.

This sequence joins TRBV7-9 and TRBJ2-1; maybe TRBD1 (5 bases). The CDR3 consists of 16 residues. Trimming left V 1 base short and J 2 bases short, with 12 bases between. CDR1 and CDR2 from the germline V gene are SEHNR and FQNEAQ (reference sequence). CDR3 sequence (DNA): TGTGCCAGCAGCTTAGTAGGGCTGGGGCCCTACAATGAGCAGTTCTTC. Its protein product is CASSLVGLGPYNEQFF.

This clonotype has at least ten counts. This chain connects TRBV20-1 to TRBJ2-7; TRBD2 matches at 12 bases. V lost 5 bases, J lost 5 bases, and 7 bases stayed unmatched. This CDR3 spans 14 amino acids. Looked up from germline, CDR1 is DFQATT and CDR2 is SNEGSKA (reference sequence). CDR3 sequence reads: CSALTGLAGNEQYF. The CDR3 nucleotides are TGCAGTGCTCTTACCGGACTAGCGGGAAACGAGCAGTACTTC.

A few counts support this clonotype. The V call is TRBV3-1, the J call TRBJ2-3, with D possibly TRBD1 on 5 matching bases. The CDR3 sequence is 14 residues long. V gave up 5 bases and J gave up 0 bases, with 9 bases separating them. The germline CDR1 and CDR2 sequences are LGHDT and YNNKEL (reference sequence). CDR3 residues: CASSKTVSTDTQYF. The DNA of the CDR3 is TGTGCCAGCAGCAAGACAGTGAGCACAGATACGCAGTATTTT.

This clonotype has a handful of counts. The J gene is TRBJ2-1, the V gene TRBV5-1, with 13 bases that match TRBD2. The CDR3 sequence is 19 residues long. V was clipped by 0 bases and J by 5 bases; unmatched bases: 11. Germline lookup yields CDR1 SGHRS and CDR2 YFSETQ. CDR3 DNA: TGCGCCAGCAGCTTGGAACTAGCGGGGGGGCCTGGGGAGAACAATGAGCAGTTCTTC. Translated, it gives CASSLELAGGPGENNEQFF.

V is TRBV7-2 and J is TRBJ2-2, with 11 nucleotides matching TRBD2. The CDR3 loop spans 16 amino acids. The ends lost 5 bases at V and 2 bases at J; junction bases unmatched: 4. The germline V gene encodes CDR1 SGHTA and CDR2 FQGNSA. CDR3 residues: CASSPSGGINTGELFF. The CDR3, as DNA: TGTGCCAGCAGCCCTAGCGGGGGGATAAACACCGGGGAGCTGTTTTTT.

The CDR3 DNA reads as TGTGCCAGCAGCTTCAGGACTAGCGGGATTTACGAGCAGTACTTC. It specifies CASSFRTSGIYEQYF. The chain links TRBV5-6 to TRBJ2-7; 12 bases map to TRBD2. The germline CDR1 and CDR2 sequences are SGHDT and YYEEEE. The length of the CDR3 is 15 residues. V dropped 2 bases and J dropped 4; count of bases not matched to a gene: 4.

CDR3 residues: CATSDRGTGRTMGYGYTF. CDR3 coding DNA: TGTGCCACCAGTGACCGCGGGACAGGGAGGACCATGGGCTATGGCTACACCTTC. This rearrangement joins TRBV24-1 to TRBJ1-2; 9 positions match TRBD1. This CDR3 contains 18 residues. V dropped 4 bases and J dropped 4; count of bases not matched to a gene: 15. CDR1 is KGHDR, CDR2 SFDVKD, per germline.

This clonotype showed up just a few times. This chain connects TRBV4-2 to TRBJ2-7; D may be TRBD1 or TRBD2 (6 bases each). The CDR3 loop spans 15 amino acids. The V gene's germline CDR1 is LGHNA and CDR2 YNFKEQ. Trimming pared 0 bases from V and 4 bases from J, leaving 13 bases between. CDR3 DNA: TGTGCCAGCAGCCAAGATAGCGGAAGGGGGTACGAGCAGTACTTC. Translation gives CASSQDSGRGYEQYF.

This clonotype was detected many times. This sequence joins TRBV7-2 and TRBJ2-4; D not certain. This CDR3 is built from 12 residues. V lost 6 bases and J lost 7, with 10 bases in between. Germline V gene data show CDR1 as SGHTA and CDR2 as FQGNSA. The CDR3 bases are TGTGCCAGCAGAAACGCCGGGAACATTCAGTACTTC. Translated, it gives CASRNAGNIQYF. Full variable domain (missing parts from reference TRBV7-2 and TRBJ2-4): GAGVSQSPSNKVTEKGKDVELRCDPISGHTALYWYRQSLGQGLEFLIYFQGNSAPDKSGLPSDRFSAERTGGSVSTLTIQRTQQEDSAVYLCASRNAGNIQYFGAGTRLSVL.

This clonotype has more than one count but fewer than ten. In DNA, the CDR3 is TGTGCCAGCTCACCGCTGACAGGGAAGGAGGAGACCCAGTACTTC. Translated: CASSPLTGKEETQYF. The chain combines TRBV18 with TRBJ2-5, with TRBD1 matching 7 bases. The CDR3 totals 15 residues. V gave up 3 bases and J gave up 5 bases; unmatched junction bases: 9. CDR1 and CDR2 from the germline V gene are KGHSH and LQKENI.

This clonotype was counted between two and nine times. The chain links TRBV10-2 to TRBJ1-1; 8 bases fit TRBD1. The V gene's germline CDR1 is WSHSY and CDR2 SAAADI. The CDR3 contains 17 residues. Trimming at V came to 2 bases and at J to 1 base, leaving 9 bases not matched to a gene. CDR3 in DNA: TGCGCCAGCAGTGAGGGCAGGGGGCGTTTGCGGAACACTGAAGCTTTCTTT. Residues: CASSEGRGRLRNTEAFF.

This clonotype was detected only a few times. V usage is TRBV5-1 and J usage is TRBJ2-7, with D tentatively TRBD1 (6 bases). With 10 bases removed from V and 7 bases from J, the gap between germline ends came to 24 bases. The CDR3 is 14 amino acids. Germline values: CDR1 SGHRS, CDR2 YFSETQ. The CDR3 reads CASARQEMRREQYF. DNA for the CDR3: TGCGCCTCTGCGAGACAGGAAATGAGGAGGGAGCAGTACTTC.

This clonotype has a handful of counts. The V and J genes are TRBV12-3 or TRBV12-4 and TRBJ2-7; perhaps TRBD1 as D (5 bases). This CDR3 comprises 14 residues. The V gene lost 3 bases and the J gene lost 3 bases, with 12 bases spanning the gap. CDR3 DNA sequence: TGTGCCAGCAGTTTGTCAACAGGTGTCTACGAGCAGTACTTC. It yields the protein CASSLSTGVYEQYF.

The chain uses TRBV4-2 and TRBJ1-1; D call uncertain. Trimming removed 1 base at V and 2 bases at J, with 11 bases between. CDR3 length: 15 amino acids. The germline V gene has CDR1 LGHNA and CDR2 YNFKEQ. The CDR3: CASSQGRAFNTEAFF. The CDR3 coding sequence is TGTGCCAGCAGCCAAGGACGGGCTTTCAACACTGAAGCTTTCTTT.

The CDR3, as DNA: TGCAGTGCTATGACAGGGCATGGGGCCAACGTCCTGACTTTC. It encodes CSAMTGHGANVLTF. The rearrangement uses TRBV20-1 and TRBJ2-6, with 7 positions matching TRBD1. The V segment lost 4 bases and the J segment 3 bases; nucleotides outside the gene matches: 3. Germline V gene data show CDR1 as DFQATT and CDR2 as SNEGSKA (reference sequence). The CDR3 consists of 14 residues.

The rearrangement joins TRBV5-1 to TRBJ2-3; TRBD2 aligns across 10 bases. CDR1 and CDR2 (germline): SGHRS, YFSETQ. This CDR3 comprises 16 residues. J gave up 6 bases and V 2 bases, and 9 bases lay outside the gene matches. CDR3 DNA: TGCGCCAGCAGCTTCGCACTAGCGGGGTCGGGTGATACGCAGTATTTT. Translating it yields CASSFALAGSGDTQYF.

The CDR3 DNA follows: TGCGCCAGCAGCTTTCGGGGCGGGAACGAAGAGACCCAGTACTTC. It yields the protein CASSFRGGNEETQYF. The J gene is TRBJ2-5, the V gene TRBV5-1; D may be TRBD2 (6 bases). The CDR3 is 15 amino acids. Trimming took 2 bases from V and 3 from J, leaving 14 bases between them. Germline V gene lookup returns CDR1 SGHRS and CDR2 YFSETQ.

The V and J genes are TRBV27 and TRBJ2-7; D remains ambiguous. V lost 5 bases and J lost 2, with 16 bases in between. CDR3 size: 15 residues. Germline loops: CDR1 MNHEY, CDR2 SMNVEV (reference sequence). CDR3 in DNA: TGTGCCAGCAGTACCCAATCCACGGCTACCTACGAGCAGTACTTC. This sequence encodes CASSTQSTATYEQYF.

The chain has TRBV20-1 and TRBJ2-6; D remains unclear. Per germline, CDR1 DFQATT and CDR2 SNEGSKA (reference sequence). The CDR3 runs to 16 residues. V was trimmed by 5 bases and J by 0 bases, leaving 14 bases between them. The chain's CDR3 is CSAPTQAHSGANVLTF. In nucleotides, the CDR3 is TGCAGTGCTCCCACCCAGGCCCACTCTGGGGCCAACGTCCTGACTTTC.

The chain couples TRBV7-9 to TRBJ2-2; no firm D call. CDR1 and CDR2 (germline): SEHNR, FQNEAQ (reference sequence). Between the trimmed V and J ends, which lost 7 bases and 3 bases, there was a span of 6 bases. The CDR3 covers 12 residues. In DNA, the CDR3 is TGTGCCAGCAACCCCGACACCGGGGAGCTGTTTTTT. Its protein is CASNPDTGELFF. The whole variable domain, filled in from reference TRBV7-9 and TRBJ2-2, reads DTGVSQNPRHKITKRGQNVTFRCDPISEHNRLYWYRQTLGQGPEFLTYFQNEAQLEKSRLLSDRFSAERPKGSFSTLEIQRTEQGDSAMYLCASNPDTGELFFGEGSRLTVL.

The chain uses TRBV29-1 and TRBJ2-7, with 7 bases lining up with TRBD1. This CDR3 is built from 13 residues. CDR1 is SQVTM, CDR2 ANQGSEA, per germline. Losses at the gene ends were 1 base for V and 6 bases for J; bases not matched to a gene: 6. CDR3 DNA sequence: TGCAGCGTTGAAGCCCTGACAGGGACCGAGCAGTACTTC. This translates into CSVEALTGTEQYF.

This clonotype was observed a handful of times. The chain joins TRBV9 to TRBJ2-3; D is undetermined. CDR3 length equals 15 residues. Germline CDR1 SGDLS, CDR2 YYNGEE. V was clipped by 0 bases and J by 3 bases, with 11 bases between them. The CDR3 region has the DNA TGTGCCAGCAGCGTAGATCCACTTACAACAGATACGCAGTATTTT. It encodes CASSVDPLTTDTQYF.

This clonotype was observed a few times. V is TRBV12-3 or TRBV12-4 and J is TRBJ1-2; D possibly corresponds to TRBD1 (5 bases). Trimming took 6 bases from V and 8 from J, leaving 10 bases between them. The CDR3 loop spans 11 amino acids. Here the CDR3 DNA reads TGTGCCAGCAGCTCAGGGAGGGGCTACACCTTC. Protein: CASSSGRGYTF.

This clonotype was seen a few times. The V and J genes are TRBV12-3 or TRBV12-4 and TRBJ1-2, with 7 bases aligning to TRBD1. The V and J ends lost 6 bases and 4 bases, in that order; junction bases with no gene match: 8. This CDR3 region has 14 residues. The CDR3 sequence: CASSYNRGRYGYTF. As DNA, the CDR3 is TGTGCCAGCAGCTACAACAGGGGCCGCTATGGCTACACCTTC.

A word on this clonotype: One junction end does not reproduce the germline sequence, and a read error may be involved. The V and J genes are TRBV3-1 and TRBJ2-5; TRBD2 agrees at 13 bases. This CDR3 comprises 16 residues. Germline CDR1 reads LGHDT; CDR2 reads YNNKEL (reference sequence). The CDR3 nucleotides read TGTGCCAGCAGACCTACTAGCGGGAGGGGACAAGAGAACCAGTACTTC. Translating gives CASRPTSGRGQENQYF.

This clonotype was seen more than once but under ten times. The chain carries TRBV19 and TRBJ2-2; D might be TRBD1 (5 bases). Trimming removed 0 bases at V and 3 bases at J, with 14 bases between. Germline V gene data show CDR1 as LNHDA and CDR2 as SQIVND (reference sequence). This CDR3 contains 17 residues. The CDR3 DNA reads TGTGCCAGTAGTATAGAGCTAGGGCAGGGCTACACCGGGGAGCTGTTTTTT. This sequence encodes CASSIELGQGYTGELFF.

The chain carries TRBV2 and TRBJ1-6; D is unclear. Germline V gene data show CDR1 as SNHLY and CDR2 as FYNNEI. This CDR3 is built from 14 residues. The V gene lost 0 bases and the J gene lost 6 bases, with 6 bases spanning the gap. The CDR3 DNA reads as TGTGCCAGCAGTGAAGCCGGTTCTAATTCACCCCTCCACTTT. Its translation is CASSEAGSNSPLHF.

This sequence joins TRBV5-1 and TRBJ2-1; D possibly matches TRBD1 or TRBD2 (6 bases each). Per germline, CDR1 SGHRS and CDR2 YFSETQ. The ends were cut back, 1 base at V and 4 bases at J, with 9 bases in the middle. The CDR3 spans 14 residues. CDR3 nucleotide sequence: TGCGCCAGCAGCTTGCGGGGGCTTTACAATGAGCAGTTCTTC. This sequence encodes CASSLRGLYNEQFF.

In its sample, this clonotype was seen a few times. The V gene is TRBV20-1, the J gene TRBJ2-2; D is uncertain. Germline assignment: CDR1 DFQATT and CDR2 SNEGSKA (reference sequence). CDR3 size: 16 residues. The V and J ends lost 5 bases and 1 base respectively, with 17 bases between them. CDR3 residues: CSAVPGGGLNTGELFF. CDR3 bases: TGCAGTGCTGTCCCCGGCGGCGGCTTGAACACCGGGGAGCTGTTTTTT.

This clonotype was observed a handful of times. The V and J genes are TRBV5-1 and TRBJ2-3; TRBD2 might be the D (5 bases). Germline V gives CDR1 SGHRS, CDR2 YFSETQ. This CDR3 region has 17 residues. V gave up 0 bases and J gave up 0 bases, with 14 bases separating them. CDR3 region: CASSLASGGPSTDTQYF. CDR3 DNA sequence: TGCGCCAGCAGCTTGGCGAGCGGCGGCCCTAGCACAGATACGCAGTATTTT. The whole variable domain, remainder taken from reference TRBV5-1 and TRBJ2-3, is KAGVTQTPRYLIKTRGQQVTLSCSPISGHRSVSWYQQTPGQGLQFLFEYFSETQRNKGNFPGRFSGRQFSNSRSEMNVSTLELGDSALYLCASSLASGGPSTDTQYFGPGTRLTVL.